These 12 T cell receptor beta chains were sequenced from one sample in a study of cytomegalovirus exposure and HLA in healthy donors. The PCR had 60 Vbeta and 13 Jbeta primers. Repertoires were generated with immunoSEQ multiplex PCR, while TCRdb's copy carries only in-frame clones and drops some. The table has about 120,000 clones, around 80% seen once. The sample was PBMCs. Receptors originate from a middle-aged woman in good health and CMV-seropositive.

The chain combines TRBV19 with TRBJ1-5; possible D gene TRBD1, 5 bases. Trimming cost V 3 bases and J 4 bases, with 10 bases left between them. The germline CDR1 and CDR2 sequences are LNHDA and SQIVND (reference sequence). The CDR3 covers 14 residues. The CDR3 reads CASSIQGGNQPQHF. CDR3 sequence (DNA): TGTGCCAGTAGTATTCAGGGAGGTAATCAGCCCCAGCATTTT.

This rearrangement joins TRBV30 to TRBJ2-2, with D perhaps matching TRBD1 (6 bases). V gave up 4 bases and J gave up 6 bases, with 12 bases separating them. The CDR3 extends over 13 amino acids. Per the germline V gene, CDR1 is GTSNPN and CDR2 is SVGIG (reference sequence). The CDR3 region has the DNA TGTGCCTGGATGTCGGGACAAGCCGGGGAGCTGTTTTTT. The encoded protein is CAWMSGQAGELFF.

The chain carries TRBV7-8 and TRBJ2-5; 9 positions match TRBD1. The junction had 14 bases not matched to a gene; V was cut back by 5 bases and J by 10 bases. Germline V CDR1 and CDR2: SGHVS, FQNEAQ. The CDR3 is 15 residues long. The CDR3 reads CASSPGTGLDAVQYF. The CDR3 DNA sequence: TGTGCCAGCAGCCCCGGGACAGGGTTAGATGCAGTCCAGTACTTC.

This clone was recorded a few times. The chain links TRBV4-2 to TRBJ2-3, with 10 nucleotides matching TRBD2. The CDR3 has 16 amino acids. The V gene end was trimmed by 4 bases and the J gene end by 3 bases; junction bases not matched to a gene: 7. Germline V gene data show CDR1 as LGHNA and CDR2 as YNFKEQ. CDR3 region: CASSRSGRAGTDTQYF. The CDR3 bases are TGTGCCAGCAGCCGGAGCGGGAGGGCCGGGACAGATACGCAGTATTTT.

The CDR3 region has the DNA TGTGCCAGCACCCCAAGGGCCGGGACAGGTCGGCCCGGGGAGCTGTTTTTT. Encoded protein: CASTPRAGTGRPGELFF. The V call is TRBV27, the J call TRBJ2-2, with 8 bases fitting TRBD1. The CDR3 length is 17 residues. After removal of 7 bases from V and 6 bases from J, the junction contained 16 bases not matched to a gene. Germline CDR1 is MNHEY and CDR2 is SMNVEV (reference sequence).

This chain uses TRBV5-1 with TRBJ1-6, with TRBD1 matching over 7 bases. Trimming removed 1 base from V and 6 bases from J; junction bases left unmatched: 1. The CDR3 has 14 residues. Looked up from germline, CDR1 is SGHRS and CDR2 is YFSETQ. CDR3 sequence: CASSLTGANSPLHF. The CDR3 DNA reads TGCGCCAGCAGCTTGACAGGGGCTAATTCACCCCTCCACTTT.

The J gene is TRBJ1-3, the V gene TRBV7-6; 11 bases match TRBD1. Germline V gene sequence: CDR1 SGHVS, CDR2 FNYEAQ. This CDR3 region has 16 residues. The V segment lost 5 bases and the J segment 0 bases; nucleotides outside the gene matches: 3. The CDR3 loop reads CASSAGTGGSGNTIYF. DNA for the CDR3: TGTGCCAGCAGCGCCGGGACAGGGGGCTCTGGAAACACCATATATTTT. Full variable domain (missing parts from reference TRBV7-6 and TRBJ1-3): GAGVSQSPRYKVTKRGQDVALRCDPISGHVSLYWYRQALGQGPEFLTYFNYEAQQDKSGLPNDRFSAERPEGSISTLTIQRTEQRDSAMYRCASSAGTGGSGNTIYFGEGSWLTVV.

In this sample, this clone turned up once. The chain joins TRBV7-3 to TRBJ1-3, with 9 nucleotides matching TRBD1. This CDR3 has 17 residues. The germline CDR1 and CDR2 sequences are SGHTA and FQGTGA. Trimming cost V 1 base and J 2 bases; bases outside gene matches: 6. The CDR3: CASSLRGTGSTGNTIYF. The CDR3, as DNA: TGTGCCAGCAGCTTAAGGGGGACAGGGTCAACTGGAAACACCATATATTTT.

The chain joins TRBV7-2 to TRBJ2-5; the match to TRBD2 covers 10 bases. Germline CDR1 SGHTA, CDR2 FQGNSA. J lost 4 bases, V lost 0 bases, and 8 bases had no gene match. The CDR3 runs 17 residues. CDR3 nucleotide sequence: TGTGCCAGCAGCTTAGCGCGAATAGCGGGGGGAGGAGAGACCCAGTACTTC. Translation gives CASSLARIAGGGETQYF.

This clone came up once. The V and J genes are TRBV9 and TRBJ1-1; TRBD1 matches 7 bases. V gave up 4 bases and J gave up 2 bases; unmatched junction bases: 8. The germline V gene has CDR1 SGDLS and CDR2 YYNGEE. The CDR3 sequence is 15 residues long. The CDR3 region is CASSSDRDLNTEAFF. The CDR3 DNA reads as TGTGCCAGCAGCTCAGACAGGGACCTAAACACTGAAGCTTTCTTT.

The chain recombines TRBV18 with TRBJ1-4; D gene unclear. The V and J ends lost 6 bases and 3 bases respectively, with 23 bases between them. The germline gives CDR1 KGHSH, CDR2 LQKENI. The CDR3 is 18 residues long. CDR3 residues: CASSLNSFGVTANEKLFF. CDR3 nucleotide sequence: TGTGCCAGCTCTCTAAATAGTTTCGGGGTTACCGCTAATGAAAAACTGTTTTTT.

This chain joins TRBV27 and TRBJ2-2; tentatively, D is TRBD1 (6 bases). The V end was cut by 5 bases, the J end by 0 bases, with 16 bases between. The CDR3 covers 17 residues. Germline V gene sequence: CDR1 MNHEY, CDR2 SMNVEV (reference sequence). CDR3 protein: CASSPIPDSPNTGELFF. In DNA, the CDR3 is TGTGCCAGCAGTCCGATCCCGGACAGCCCGAACACCGGGGAGCTGTTTTTT.